This entry concerns a single T cell receptor (beta chain). CDR3 length: 14 residues. Germline V gene data show CDR1 as MNHEY and CDR2 as SVGAGI. Trimming shortened V by 5 bases and J by 4 bases, and 14 bases separated the two germline ends. This sample was taken from a study of cytomegalovirus exposure and HLA in healthy donors. Study-level information: Membership in the Caucasian-associated ancestry cluster was found for about 84% of approximately 380 genotyped donors.

The PCR used 60 Vbeta and 13 Jbeta primers. The data were produced by immunoSEQ multiplex PCR, yet TCRdb's version contains in-frame clones alone and is incomplete. In the table there are fewer than 350,000 clones, 70% to 90% of which are singletons. The chain employs TRBV6-5 and TRBJ1-1; D not resolved. The receptor comes from a woman aged 18-35 years in good health and CMV-seronegative. The sequenced material came from PBMCs. The CDR3 nucleotides are TGTGCCAGCAGTCACAGAAGAAGAGCCACTGAAGCTTTCTTT. The encoded protein is CASSHRRRATEAFF.